This TCR beta chain came from a study of T cells in Graves' hyperthyroidism and ophthalmopathy (dated 2019 in TCRdb). Regarding the complete study: Peripheral blood was collected at initial diagnosis, before any treatment. TCR V-J signatures able to tell the groups apart were searched for in a discovery cohort of 90 to 100 patients, of whom roughly 42 had Graves' ophthalmopathy and roughly 59 had stable Graves' hyperthyroidism. An independent validation cohort of under 20 hyperthyroidism patients and over 15 patients who later progressed to ophthalmopathy tested prospective prediction of ophthalmopathy. The approximately 90 discovery patients were randomly split 7:3 into training and test sets. Thyroid tissue and blood T-cell repertoires from several Graves' hyperthyroidism patients were also compared in the study. After blood sampling, hyperthyroidism patients were treated with methimazole at a starting dose of 30 mg daily, and ophthalmopathy patients were treated with high-dose intravenous methylprednisolone. The paper reports TCR Vbeta CDR3 sequencing of approximately 140 peripheral blood samples: approximately 43 ophthalmopathy, roughly 80 hyperthyroidism and approximately 17 progressor patients.

The TCR beta CDR3 regions were amplified from the RNA transcripts. The first round of RT-PCR for the TCR CDR3 was performed with the HTBI primer set and the Qiagen OneStep RT-PCR kit. The libraries were constructed in a second round of multiplex PCR and then size-selected and purified. The libraries were sequenced on an Illumina HiSeq2000 using paired-end 100 bp reads. Per the source publication's procedure: Raw data were processed with SOAPnuke, discarding reads with adapters, uncalled bases, mean Phred below 15, or no exact constant-primer or identifier match. COPE v1.2.5 was used to merge the high-quality paired reads, and each unique nucleotide sequence was defined as a clonotype. MiTCR v1.1 was used to align the clonotypes against IMGT TRBV, TRBD and TRBJ reference segments. Analysis was restricted to V-J combinations with a frequency above 0.0001, which covered over 98% of repertoires. The TCS score was defined as the ratio of F50 (clonal expansion) to E x V (chaos), calculated using BLOSUM62-based TCRdist between CDR3 peptides within each V-J. Welch's t-statistics and random forest reduced 450 to 600 V-J features to under 15, which were used in a naive Bayes classifier (R e1071). Using fastp at Q25 and MiXCR, TCRdb reprocessed the public reads and kept productive beta chains. Records with the same CDR3 protein are collapsed into one entry carrying the most frequent genes and DNA. In this record, the V and J calls reflect TCRdb's handling and not the investigators' own analysis. Counted in this sample were roughly 530,000 distinct CDR3 sequences; roughly 17% of them appeared once. The top ten hold 15% to 20% of the sample.

This clonotype was seen a few times. Its antigen is not yet known. The input lacks base qualities; no much larger clone sits a single base away. General conclusions and limits of the study: Sample size was not statistically predetermined, and blinding of investigators to group allocation was not performed. A 13 V-J signature model separated ophthalmopathy from stable hyperthyroidism, with roughly 88% sensitivity and roughly 82% specificity in cross-validation and 80%/75% in testing. During validation, the model predicted progression to ophthalmopathy a median of about 5.9 months ahead of onset, with 70.59% sensitivity and about 72% specificity. Most expanded thyroid clonotypes (frequency above 0.001) were also detected in blood, a finding suggesting that blood repertoires may reflect thyroid immune responses.

The V end loses 5 bases and the J end loses 0 bases, and a stretch of 14 bases separates them. As encoded in the germline V gene, CDR1 is MNHNS while CDR2 is SASEGT. The cysteine opens and the phenylalanine closes a CDR3 of 15 amino acids. Here the CDR3 DNA is all that survives: 45 bases in frame from base 1. Moderately to severely active disease, a Clinical Activity Score of at least 3, a NOSPECS grade of at least 4, and a duration under 3 months were present in ophthalmopathy patients. Any patient with an uncontrolled infection, another autoimmune disease, pregnancy or lactation was excluded. Diagnoses relied on clinical symptoms, serum thyroxine and TRAb, thyroid ultrasound and orbital computed tomography. PBMCs were isolated from roughly 10 ml of fresh peripheral blood by Ficoll-Paque density gradient centrifugation. Total RNA was extracted using Trizol reagent, and RNA quality was assessed on an Agilent 2100 Bioanalyzer.

The chain links TRBV6-1 with TRBJ2-7, and the D gene may be TRBD2, 5 bases matching. This TCR was sampled from a woman between 18 and 30 years old with Graves' ophthalmopathy. Sequences were obtained from blood. The nucleotide sequence reads as follows: TGTGCCAGCAGTTTCAGCGGATCATTCTCCTACGAGCAGTACTTC. Its protein product is CASSFSGSFSYEQYF.